The source of this T cell receptor (beta chain) is a study of shared clonotypes between healthy human individuals. Study observations and caveats: Among donors, the sharing of clonotypes was expected to be influenced by sequencing depth.

About this clone: The antigen is unknown.

Germline CDR1 and CDR2: MDHEN and SYDVKM. The V gene end was trimmed by 6 bases and the J gene end by 3 bases; junction bases not matched to a gene: 5. There are 14 residues in the CDR3. The test was conducted at deep level. Assay: immunoSEQ multiplex PCR; the TCRdb copy retains only in-frame clones and omits some. The sample yields about 100,000 clones, roughly 45% seen once. The origin of this receptor is a middle-aged woman in good health. Some clones in this sample may be carry-over from other donors' samples. The rearrangement joins TRBV28 to TRBJ2-5; the match to TRBD2 covers 9 bases. The sequencing sample was made of PBMCs. The CDR3: CASRVAGDKETQYF. The CDR3 bases are TGTGCCAGCAGGGTAGCGGGGGATAAAGAGACCCAGTACTTC.